The 18 T cell receptor beta chains in this list originate from one sample, sequenced in a study of blood T cell repertoires in COVID-19. Here immunoSEQ multiplex PCR was the method, and the copy in TCRdb shows in-frame clones only, minus some. The table has some 250,000 clones, approximately 90% seen once. The sequenced sample consisted of PBMCs or T cells enriched from blood (not recorded which). The receptors come from a man aged 18 to 30 who had recovered from COVID-19.

The V gene is TRBV6-6, the J gene TRBJ1-5; the D is unclear. The germline V gene has CDR1 MNHNY and CDR2 SVGAGI (reference sequence). V lost 6 bases, J lost 0 bases, and 12 bases lay in between. The CDR3 length is 15 residues. The CDR3 DNA reads TGTGCCAGCAGAAGGACTGTCTATAGCAATCAGCCCCAGCATTTT. Translating gives CASRRTVYSNQPQHF.

The chain uses TRBV29-1 and TRBJ2-5, with a weak D call TRBD1 (5 bases). Trimming removed 6 bases at V and 1 base at J, with 12 bases between. The CDR3 runs to 13 residues. CDR1 is SQVTM and CDR2 is ANQGSEA in the germline V gene. Here the CDR3 reads CSVETASQETQYF. CDR3 in DNA: TGCAGCGTGGAGACAGCCTCCCAAGAGACCCAGTACTTC.

The gene calls are TRBV7-9 and TRBJ2-3; possible D gene TRBD2, 5 bases. CDR3 length: 15 residues. The germline gives CDR1 SEHNR, CDR2 FQNEAQ (reference sequence). Trimming took 5 bases from V and 2 from J, leaving 14 bases between them. The CDR3 coding sequence is TGTGCCAGCAGCCTCACTGAGGGTTACACAGATACGCAGTATTTT. Its protein is CASSLTEGYTDTQYF.

The J gene is TRBJ1-6, the V gene TRBV2, with unresolved D. Trimming left V 8 bases short and J 6 bases short, with 17 bases between. Germline CDR1 is SNHLY and CDR2 is FYNNEI. The CDR3 runs to 15 residues. The CDR3 DNA is TGTGCCAGCGGCCGGGAAGGGCAGCCTAATTCACCCCTCCACTTT. It codes for CASGREGQPNSPLHF.

This chain joins TRBV12-3 or TRBV12-4 and TRBJ1-2; no firm D call. The V end was cut by 3 bases, the J end by 7 bases, with 9 bases between. The CDR3 runs to 12 residues. Here the CDR3 reads CASSFDSSGYTF. In nucleotides, the CDR3 is TGTGCCAGCAGTTTCGACTCTTCTGGCTACACCTTC.

The rearrangement links TRBV5-1 to TRBJ2-1; 7 bases align to TRBD2. This CDR3 has 15 amino acids. V shed 4 bases and J 3 bases; nucleotides not matched to a gene: 7. In germline, CDR1 is SGHRS, CDR2 YFSETQ. CDR3 loop: CASSGDGLVYNEQFF. The DNA for the CDR3 is TGCGCCAGCAGCGGAGACGGACTAGTCTACAATGAGCAGTTCTTC.

The chain has TRBV7-9 and TRBJ2-7; TRBD2 might be the D (5 bases). V lost 2 bases and J 1 base, leaving 12 bases between the germline ends. The CDR3 has 15 amino acids. Germline values: CDR1 SEHNR, CDR2 FQNEAQ (reference sequence). The CDR3 sequence: CASSLRGSKSYEQYF. The CDR3 DNA follows: TGTGCCAGCAGCTTACGGGGTAGTAAGTCCTACGAGCAGTACTTC. The full variable domain, its missing parts supplied by reference TRBV7-9 and TRBJ2-7, is DTGVSQNPRHKITKRGQNVTFRCDPISEHNRLYWYRQTLGQGPEFLTYFQNEAQLEKSRLLSDRFSAERPKGSFSTLEIQRTEQGDSAMYLCASSLRGSKSYEQYFGPGTRLTVT.

The rearrangement uses TRBV18 and TRBJ2-3; tentative D call: TRBD2 (7 bases). Germline assignment: CDR1 KGHSH and CDR2 LQKENI. The CDR3 runs to 17 residues. The V and J ends lost 0 bases and 3 bases respectively, with 16 bases between them. The CDR3 loop reads CASSPPAGAARTDTQYF. Here the CDR3 DNA reads TGTGCCAGCTCACCACCCGCGGGGGCGGCTCGGACAGATACGCAGTATTTT.

The V gene is TRBV28, the J gene TRBJ2-7; 12 bases map to TRBD2. Germline V gene data show CDR1 as MDHEN and CDR2 as SYDVKM. There are 16 residues in the CDR3. J was trimmed by 2 bases and V by 5 bases; bases with no gene match: 7. The CDR3 DNA follows: TGTGCCAGCAGTCCACGACTAGCGGGAGTCCCCTACGAGCAGTACTTC. Residues: CASSPRLAGVPYEQYF.

This rearrangement joins TRBV7-6 to TRBJ2-7; TRBD1 matches 9 bases. CDR3 length: 16 amino acids. The junction had 9 bases not matched to a gene; V was cut back by 3 bases and J by 3 bases. Germline V gives CDR1 SGHVS, CDR2 FNYEAQ. CDR3 nucleotide sequence: TGTGCCAGCAGCTTCAATACGGGACAGGGCTTCTACGAGCAGTACTTC. This sequence encodes CASSFNTGQGFYEQYF. Filled out from reference TRBV7-6 and TRBJ2-7, the complete variable domain reads GAGVSQSPRYKVTKRGQDVALRCDPISGHVSLYWYRQALGQGPEFLTYFNYEAQQDKSGLPNDRFSAERPEGSISTLTIQRTEQRDSAMYRCASSFNTGQGFYEQYFGPGTRLTVT.

This CDR3 is CASSEQGRNEQFF. DNA of the CDR3: TGTGCCAGCAGTGAACAGGGCAGGAATGAGCAGTTCTTC. The chain carries TRBV2 and TRBJ2-1; tentative D call: TRBD1 (5 bases). The germline V and J ends were trimmed by 2 bases and 7 bases, with 9 bases remaining between them. The CDR3 covers 13 residues. Germline CDR1 and CDR2: SNHLY and FYNNEI. Combining the CDR3 with reference TRBV2 and TRBJ2-1 gives the whole variable domain EPEVTQTPSHQVTQMGQEVILRCVPISNHLYFYWYRQILGQKVEFLVSFYNNEISEKSEIFDDQFSVERPDGSNFTLKIRSTKLEDSAMYFCASSEQGRNEQFFGPGTRLTVL.

The V call is TRBV7-2, the J call TRBJ2-4; D may be TRBD2 (5 bases). Germline V gene data show CDR1 as SGHTA and CDR2 as FQGNSA. The germline V and J ends were trimmed by 1 base and 7 bases, with 11 bases remaining between them. The CDR3 consists of 14 residues. CDR3 region: CASSLVGWENIQYF. For the CDR3, the DNA is TGTGCCAGCAGCTTAGTTGGCTGGGAGAACATTCAGTACTTC.

This clone is a singleton in its sample. CDR3: CASSMTSESSYNEQFF. The CDR3 coding sequence is TGTGCCAGTAGTATGACTAGCGAGAGCTCCTACAATGAGCAGTTCTTC. The chain uses TRBV19 and TRBJ2-1; 8 bases line up with TRBD2. Germline lookup yields CDR1 LNHDA and CDR2 SQIVND (reference sequence). V dropped 3 bases and J dropped 0; count of bases not matched to a gene: 4. This CDR3 comprises 16 residues.

The sample holds a few counts of this clone. This chain uses TRBV6-1 with TRBJ1-5; unclear D gene. This CDR3 has 21 amino acids. The V gene's germline CDR1 is MNHNS and CDR2 SASEGT. V was clipped by 0 bases and J by 1 base, with 25 bases between them. CDR3 region: CASSEAYLEMTPEISNQPQHF. CDR3 in DNA: TGTGCCAGCAGTGAAGCGTATTTAGAGATGACACCGGAAATAAGCAATCAGCCCCAGCATTTT.

The rearrangement links TRBV7-6 to TRBJ2-5; D might be TRBD1 (6 bases). The CDR3 is made up of 15 amino acids. Between the trimmed V and J ends, which lost 8 bases and 0 bases, there was a span of 16 bases. Germline V gene sequence: CDR1 SGHVS, CDR2 FNYEAQ. As DNA, the CDR3 is TGTGCCAGCGGGCCCTGGACAGCTTACCAAGAGACCCAGTACTTC. This codes for CASGPWTAYQETQYF.

The chain links TRBV6-5 to TRBJ2-3; 8 positions agree with TRBD1. CDR1 is MNHEY and CDR2 is SVGAGI in the germline V gene. J gave up 3 bases and V 0 bases, and 5 bases lay outside the gene matches. The CDR3 sequence is 16 residues long. The DNA for the CDR3 is TGTGCCAGCAGTTACTCGTGGACAGGGAGAACAGATACGCAGTATTTT. Its translation: CASSYSWTGRTDTQYF.

The sample holds one count of this clone. A read error may be the cause here, since a much bigger clone is one base away. J is TRBJ1-5 and V is TRBV27; perhaps TRBD1 as D (6 bases). CDR1 is MNHEY and CDR2 is SMNVEV in the germline V gene (reference sequence). Trimming removed 6 bases at V and 4 bases at J, with 7 bases between. This CDR3 spans 12 amino acids. In nucleotides, the CDR3 is TGTGCCAGCAGAACAGGGAATCAGCCCCAGCATTTT. Residues: CASRTGNQPQHF.

V is TRBV27 and J is TRBJ2-7; the D gene is possibly TRBD1 (5 bases). This CDR3 has 16 residues. The germline gives CDR1 MNHEY, CDR2 SMNVEV (reference sequence). V dropped 2 bases and J dropped 4 bases, with 18 bases sitting between them. CDR3 amino acids: CASSLIGRASGYEQYF. DNA of the CDR3: TGTGCCAGCAGTTTAATCGGCAGGGCTTCAGGTTACGAGCAGTACTTC.